This T cell receptor (beta chain) was sequenced for a study of shared clonotypes between healthy human individuals. Libraries were prepared by immunoSEQ multiplex PCR; TCRdb keeps only in-frame clonotypes and omits some of them. Of millions of clones listed, 90% to 95% are singletons. V was clipped by 5 bases and J by 0 bases, with 13 bases between them. Germline CDR1 SGHVS, CDR2 FQNEAQ. The CDR3 runs 16 residues. This clonotype was obtained from a man between 18 and 35 years old in good health. Some clones in this sample may be carry-over from other donors' samples. V usage is TRBV7-8 and J usage is TRBJ1-4, with no clear D. The sample was naive CD4+ T cells from PBMCs. Subset here: CD45RA+ positively selected. CDR3 nucleotide sequence: TGTGCCAGCAGCGGGGTGGCGGCTGCAACTAATGAAAAACTGTTTTTT. Translation gives CASSGVAAATNEKLFF.